A selection of T cell receptor beta chains follows, all from one sample in a study of cytomegalovirus exposure and HLA in healthy donors. Produced via immunoSEQ multiplex PCR; TCRdb's table is partial and in-frame only. The sample has 150,000 to 200,000 clones; almost 80% are singletons. Sequenced input: PBMCs. The receptors originated from a man aged 18 to 35 in good health and CMV-seropositive. Both conserved end residues are part of each CDR3. D genes are given only for firm matches. A row's size may be missing; if present it is once, few, many or a size class.

clone size: .; V gene: TRBV6-1; J gene: TRBJ1-1; D gene: .; CDR3 DNA: TGTGCCAGCAGTCAGCGAAGATTGAGGACTGAAGCTTTCTTT; CDR3 protein: CASSQRRLRTEAFF
clone size: .; V gene: TRBV11-2; J gene: TRBJ2-1; D gene: TRBD2; CDR3 DNA: TGTGCCAGCAGCCTACTAGCGGGGGAATACAATGAGCAGTTCTTC; CDR3 protein: CASSLLAGEYNEQFF
clone size: .; V gene: TRBV15; J gene: TRBJ2-2; D gene: .; CDR3 DNA: TGTGCCACCAGCAGAGATCGGCAGGGGAACACCGGGGAGCTGTTTTTT; CDR3 protein: CATSRDRQGNTGELFF
clone size: .; V gene: TRBV9; J gene: TRBJ2-2; D gene: .; CDR3 DNA: TGTGCCAGCAGCGCCGGATTAGTGGGGGCAAAGAACACCGGGGAGCTGTTTTTT; CDR3 protein: CASSAGLVGAKNTGELFF
clone size: .; V gene: TRBV10-2; J gene: TRBJ2-1; D gene: .; CDR3 DNA: TGCGCCAGCAGACAAACCGGGACTGGGGGGAAGGGGGAGCAGTTCTTC; CDR3 protein: CASRQTGTGGKGEQFF
clone size: .; V gene: TRBV28; J gene: TRBJ2-7; D gene: .; CDR3 DNA: TGTGCCAGCACCCCCGGGACAAGCTACGAGCAGTACTTC; CDR3 protein: CASTPGTSYEQYF
clone size: .; V gene: TRBV7-2; J gene: TRBJ2-7; D gene: .; CDR3 DNA: TGTGCCAGCAGCCTAAGCGCCGGGTCCTACGAGCAGTACTTC; CDR3 protein: CASSLSAGSYEQYF
clone size: .; V gene: TRBV30; J gene: TRBJ2-1; D gene: .; CDR3 DNA: TGTGCCTGGAGTGCCGGGACTTTCGCCCATGAGCAGTTCTTC; CDR3 protein: CAWSAGTFAHEQFF
clone size: once; V gene: TRBV4-3; J gene: TRBJ1-1; D gene: TRBD1; CDR3 DNA: TGCGCCAGCAGCCAAGATCGGGACAGGGGATACACTGAAGCTTTCTTT; CDR3 protein: CASSQDRDRGYTEAFF
clone size: .; V gene: TRBV19; J gene: TRBJ1-2; D gene: .; CDR3 DNA: TGTGCCAGTAGTATGGCGGTTAAAAACTATGGCTACACCTTC; CDR3 protein: CASSMAVKNYGYTF
clone size: .; V gene: TRBV10-2; J gene: TRBJ2-3; D gene: TRBD2; CDR3 DNA: TGCGCCAGCGGGGGGACTAGCGTTGATACGCAGTATTTT; CDR3 protein: CASGGTSVDTQYF
clone size: .; V gene: TRBV15; J gene: TRBJ1-4; D gene: .; CDR3 DNA: TGTGCCACCAGCAGCCTGACAGAAAAGCATGAAAAACTGTTTTTT; CDR3 protein: CATSSLTEKHEKLFF
clone size: once; V gene: TRBV2; J gene: TRBJ2-3; D gene: TRBD1; CDR3 DNA: TGTGCCAGCATTGGGGGACAGACAGATACGCAGTATTTT; CDR3 protein: CASIGGQTDTQYF
clone size: .; V gene: TRBV10-1; J gene: TRBJ2-1; D gene: .; CDR3 DNA: TGCGCCAGCAGTGGCGGTGGGGGGTTGTTCTTC; CDR3 protein: CASSGGGGLFF
clone size: .; V gene: TRBV29-1; J gene: TRBJ1-2; D gene: TRBD1; CDR3 DNA: TGCAGCGTTATGCGGGACAGGGAGGGTGGCTACACCTTC; CDR3 protein: CSVMRDREGGYTF
clone size: .; V gene: TRBV27; J gene: TRBJ2-7; D gene: TRBD1; CDR3 DNA: TGTGCCAGCAGTTTATCTGGGACAGGGCTCAACGAGCAGTACTTC; CDR3 protein: CASSLSGTGLNEQYF
clone size: .; V gene: TRBV9; J gene: TRBJ2-5; D gene: TRBD2; CDR3 DNA: TGTGCCAGCAGCTTGGGAGGGGTCCAAGAGACCCAGTACTTC; CDR3 protein: CASSLGGVQETQYF
clone size: .; V gene: TRBV7-9; J gene: TRBJ2-7; D gene: .; CDR3 DNA: TGTGCCGGAAGGGGAATTGATTACGAGCAGTACTTC; CDR3 protein: CAGRGIDYEQYF
clone size: .; V gene: TRBV9; J gene: TRBJ1-1; D gene: TRBD1; CDR3 DNA: TGTGCCAGCAGCCCTTACACAGGGGGCCTCCACACTGAAGCTTTCTTT; CDR3 protein: CASSPYTGGLHTEAFF
clone size: .; V gene: TRBV23-1; J gene: TRBJ2-7; D gene: .; CDR3 DNA: TGCGCCAGCAGTCGTCGGGGTAGCTCCTACGAGCAGTACTTC; CDR3 protein: CASSRRGSSYEQYF
clone size: .; V gene: TRBV6-1; J gene: TRBJ2-7; D gene: TRBD2; CDR3 DNA: TGTGCCAGCAGTGGGACTAGCGGGTGGTCCTACGAGCAGTACTTC; CDR3 protein: CASSGTSGWSYEQYF
clone size: once; V gene: TRBV9; J gene: TRBJ1-1; D gene: .; CDR3 DNA: TGTGCCAGCAGTCCTACCGGACAGCGAGATATGAACACTGAAGCTTTCTTT; CDR3 protein: CASSPTGQRDMNTEAFF
clone size: .; V gene: TRBV11-2; J gene: TRBJ1-5; D gene: .; CDR3 DNA: TGTGCCAGCAGCTTAGATATTAGCAATCAGCCCCAGCATTTT; CDR3 protein: CASSLDISNQPQHF
clone size: .; V gene: TRBV7-9; J gene: TRBJ1-2; D gene: .; CDR3 DNA: TGTGCCAGCACCCCCCGGACAGAATCGTCCTATGGCTACACCTTC; CDR3 protein: CASTPRTESSYGYTF
clone size: .; V gene: TRBV5-5; J gene: TRBJ1-5; D gene: .; CDR3 DNA: TGTGCCAGCAGCTTGTGGACAGCTAGCAATCAGCCCCAGCATTTT; CDR3 protein: CASSLWTASNQPQHF
clone size: .; V gene: TRBV7-3; J gene: TRBJ1-1; D gene: .; CDR3 DNA: TGTGCCAGCAGCTCACAGAGCCAGGGCACTGAAGCTTTCTTT; CDR3 protein: CASSSQSQGTEAFF
clone size: .; V gene: TRBV29-1; J gene: TRBJ2-7; D gene: .; CDR3 DNA: TGCAGCGTCCCGCGGGACGGAACCTACGAGCAGTACTTC; CDR3 protein: CSVPRDGTYEQYF
clone size: .; V gene: TRBV27; J gene: TRBJ2-1; D gene: TRBD2; CDR3 DNA: TGTGCCAGCAGTTTGGGTAGCGGGTTCTACAATGAGCAGTTCTTC; CDR3 protein: CASSLGSGFYNEQFF
clone size: few; V gene: TRBV7-9; J gene: TRBJ1-2; D gene: TRBD1; CDR3 DNA: TGTGCCAGCAGCCTCGACAGGGCGAATGGCTACACCTTC; CDR3 protein: CASSLDRANGYTF
clone size: .; V gene: TRBV5-1; J gene: TRBJ2-2; D gene: TRBD1; CDR3 DNA: TGCGCCAGCAGCTTACCCGGGACAGGGAACACCGGGGAGCTGTTTTTT; CDR3 protein: CASSLPGTGNTGELFF
clone size: .; V gene: TRBV25-1; J gene: TRBJ2-5; D gene: .; CDR3 DNA: TGTGCCAGCAGTGGACAGGGGAGGGGCCAAGAGACCCAGTACTTC; CDR3 protein: CASSGQGRGQETQYF
clone size: once; V gene: TRBV12-5; J gene: TRBJ1-1; D gene: .; CDR3 DNA: TGTGCTAGTGGACCCGACAGTTACACTGAAGCTTTCTTT; CDR3 protein: CASGPDSYTEAFF
clone size: .; V gene: TRBV10-3; J gene: TRBJ1-1; D gene: .; CDR3 DNA: TGTGCCATCAGAGGAGAGAGAGTGAACACTGAAGCTTTCTTT; CDR3 protein: CAIRGERVNTEAFF
clone size: .; V gene: TRBV28; J gene: TRBJ2-7; D gene: .; CDR3 DNA: TGTGCCAGCAGGGGGGGGGCTAGCGGACACTACGAGCAGTACTTC; CDR3 protein: CASRGGASGHYEQYF
clone size: .; V gene: TRBV7-9; J gene: TRBJ2-3; D gene: TRBD2; CDR3 DNA: TGTGCCAGCAGACCAACGACTAGCGGTGGCACAGATACGCAGTATTTT; CDR3 protein: CASRPTTSGGTDTQYF
clone size: .; V gene: TRBV7-2; J gene: TRBJ2-1; D gene: .; CDR3 DNA: TGTGCCAGCAGCTTAGTCAGGAGGAGGGGAGTGGGGATCTACAATGAGCAGTTCTTC; CDR3 protein: CASSLVRRRGVGIYNEQFF
clone size: few; V gene: TRBV7-2; J gene: TRBJ1-3; D gene: TRBD1; CDR3 DNA: TGTGCAAGCAAGCCGGGACAGGGAGAAGGAAGGGCCGGAAACACCATATATTTT; CDR3 protein: CASKPGQGEGRAGNTIYF
clone size: .; V gene: TRBV4-1; J gene: TRBJ1-2; D gene: .; CDR3 DNA: TGCGCCAGCAGCCCCCCGATGGGGCCCTCCTATGGCTACACCTTC; CDR3 protein: CASSPPMGPSYGYTF
clone size: .; V gene: TRBV5-1; J gene: TRBJ1-2; D gene: .; CDR3 DNA: TGCGCCAGCAGCTGGGCCCAGGGCCCTAACTATGGCTACACCTTC; CDR3 protein: CASSWAQGPNYGYTF
clone size: .; V gene: TRBV5-1; J gene: TRBJ1-2; D gene: .; CDR3 DNA: TGCGCCAGCAGCTTGGGGCAGGGCGATAACTATGGCTACACCTTC; CDR3 protein: CASSLGQGDNYGYTF
clone size: .; V gene: TRBV5-6; J gene: TRBJ1-1; D gene: .; CDR3 DNA: TGTGCCAGCAGCTTCGGACAAACGAACACTGAAGCTTTCTTT; CDR3 protein: CASSFGQTNTEAFF
clone size: .; V gene: TRBV10-3; J gene: TRBJ1-2; D gene: TRBD1; CDR3 DNA: TGTGCCACGGAGGACAGGGGGCAGGATGGCTACACCTTC; CDR3 protein: CATEDRGQDGYTF
clone size: .; V gene: TRBV5-4; J gene: TRBJ1-1; D gene: .; CDR3 DNA: TGTGCCAGCAGCTCCGGCCAGGTAGTAAACACTGAAGCTTTCTTT; CDR3 protein: CASSSGQVVNTEAFF
clone size: .; V gene: TRBV2; J gene: TRBJ1-1; D gene: TRBD1; CDR3 DNA: TGTGCCAGCAGTACTGACAGGGGAATCTTCCGAGCTTTCTTT; CDR3 protein: CASSTDRGIFRAFF
clone size: .; V gene: TRBV21-1; J gene: TRBJ2-3; D gene: .; CDR3 DNA: TGTGCCAGCAGCAAATTGCTCCGGGACACCAACACAGATACGCAGTATTTT; CDR3 protein: CASSKLLRDTNTDTQYF